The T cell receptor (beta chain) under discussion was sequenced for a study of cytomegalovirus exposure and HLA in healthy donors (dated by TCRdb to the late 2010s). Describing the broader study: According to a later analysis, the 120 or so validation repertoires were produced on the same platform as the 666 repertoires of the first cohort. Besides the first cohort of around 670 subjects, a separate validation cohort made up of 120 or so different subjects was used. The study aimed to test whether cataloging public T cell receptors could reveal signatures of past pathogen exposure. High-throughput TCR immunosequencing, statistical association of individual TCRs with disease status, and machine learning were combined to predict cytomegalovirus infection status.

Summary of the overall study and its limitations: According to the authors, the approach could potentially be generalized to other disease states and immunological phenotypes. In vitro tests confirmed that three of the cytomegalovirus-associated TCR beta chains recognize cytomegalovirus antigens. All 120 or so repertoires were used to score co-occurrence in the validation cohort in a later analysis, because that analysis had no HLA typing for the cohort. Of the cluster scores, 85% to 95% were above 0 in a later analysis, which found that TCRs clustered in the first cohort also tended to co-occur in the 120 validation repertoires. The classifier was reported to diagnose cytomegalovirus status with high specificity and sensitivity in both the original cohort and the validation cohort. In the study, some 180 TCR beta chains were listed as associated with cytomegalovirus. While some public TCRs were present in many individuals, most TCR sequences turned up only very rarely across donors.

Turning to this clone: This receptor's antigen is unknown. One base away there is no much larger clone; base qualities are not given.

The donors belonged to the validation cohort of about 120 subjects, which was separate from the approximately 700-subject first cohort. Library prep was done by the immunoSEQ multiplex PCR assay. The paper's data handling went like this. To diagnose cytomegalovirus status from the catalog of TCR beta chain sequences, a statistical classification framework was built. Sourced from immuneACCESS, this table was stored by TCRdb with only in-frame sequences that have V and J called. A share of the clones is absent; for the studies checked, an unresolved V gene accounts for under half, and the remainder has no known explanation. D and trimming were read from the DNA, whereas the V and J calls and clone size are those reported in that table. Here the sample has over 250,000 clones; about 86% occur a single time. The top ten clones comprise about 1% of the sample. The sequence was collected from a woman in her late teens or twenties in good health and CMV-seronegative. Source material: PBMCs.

The CDR3 in this case is CASSALAETDTQYF. The base sequence is TGTGCCAGTAGTGCATTAGCGGAAACAGATACGCAGTATTTT. The receptor chain draws on TRBV19 and TRBJ2-3; the D gene is perhaps TRBD2, on 6 matching bases. The CDR3 numbers 14 residues from cysteine through phenylalanine. Only CDR3 DNA remains: 42 bases, in frame from the first base. Trimming takes 5 bases from V and 3 bases from J, and the germline ends sit 12 bases apart. CDR1 and CDR2 are drawn from the germline V gene (reference sequence): LNHDA, SQIVND.